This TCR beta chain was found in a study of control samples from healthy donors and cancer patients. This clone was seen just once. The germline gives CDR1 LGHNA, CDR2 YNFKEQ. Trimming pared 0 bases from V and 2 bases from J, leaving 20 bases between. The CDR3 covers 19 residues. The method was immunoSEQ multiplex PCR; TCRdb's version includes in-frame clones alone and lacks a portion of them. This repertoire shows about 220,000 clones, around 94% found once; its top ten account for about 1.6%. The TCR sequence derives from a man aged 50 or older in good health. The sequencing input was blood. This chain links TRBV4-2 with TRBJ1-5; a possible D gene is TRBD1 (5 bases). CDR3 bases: TGTGCCAGCAGCCAAGAGGTGGGGGTATGGGGTCCGGGCAATCAGCCCCAGCATTTT. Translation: CASSQEVGVWGPGNQPQHF.